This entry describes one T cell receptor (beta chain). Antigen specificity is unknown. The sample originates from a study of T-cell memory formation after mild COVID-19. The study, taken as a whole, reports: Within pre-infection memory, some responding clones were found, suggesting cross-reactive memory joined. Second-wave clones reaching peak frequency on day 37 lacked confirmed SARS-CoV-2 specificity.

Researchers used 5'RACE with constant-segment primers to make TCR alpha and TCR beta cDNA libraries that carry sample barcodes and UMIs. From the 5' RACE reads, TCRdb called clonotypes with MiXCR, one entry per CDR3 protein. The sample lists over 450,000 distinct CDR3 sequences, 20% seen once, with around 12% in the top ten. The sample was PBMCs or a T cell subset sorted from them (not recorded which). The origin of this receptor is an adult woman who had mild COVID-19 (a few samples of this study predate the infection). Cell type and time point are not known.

The CDR3 region is CASSFGLGVDEQFF. DNA for the CDR3: TGTGCCAGCAGCTTCGGGCTGGGCGTGGATGAGCAGTTCTTC. V is TRBV5-8 and J is TRBJ2-1; D unclear. This CDR3 comprises 14 residues. Germline CDR1 SGHTS, CDR2 YDEGEE. The germline V and J ends were trimmed by 2 bases and 8 bases, with 14 bases remaining between them.